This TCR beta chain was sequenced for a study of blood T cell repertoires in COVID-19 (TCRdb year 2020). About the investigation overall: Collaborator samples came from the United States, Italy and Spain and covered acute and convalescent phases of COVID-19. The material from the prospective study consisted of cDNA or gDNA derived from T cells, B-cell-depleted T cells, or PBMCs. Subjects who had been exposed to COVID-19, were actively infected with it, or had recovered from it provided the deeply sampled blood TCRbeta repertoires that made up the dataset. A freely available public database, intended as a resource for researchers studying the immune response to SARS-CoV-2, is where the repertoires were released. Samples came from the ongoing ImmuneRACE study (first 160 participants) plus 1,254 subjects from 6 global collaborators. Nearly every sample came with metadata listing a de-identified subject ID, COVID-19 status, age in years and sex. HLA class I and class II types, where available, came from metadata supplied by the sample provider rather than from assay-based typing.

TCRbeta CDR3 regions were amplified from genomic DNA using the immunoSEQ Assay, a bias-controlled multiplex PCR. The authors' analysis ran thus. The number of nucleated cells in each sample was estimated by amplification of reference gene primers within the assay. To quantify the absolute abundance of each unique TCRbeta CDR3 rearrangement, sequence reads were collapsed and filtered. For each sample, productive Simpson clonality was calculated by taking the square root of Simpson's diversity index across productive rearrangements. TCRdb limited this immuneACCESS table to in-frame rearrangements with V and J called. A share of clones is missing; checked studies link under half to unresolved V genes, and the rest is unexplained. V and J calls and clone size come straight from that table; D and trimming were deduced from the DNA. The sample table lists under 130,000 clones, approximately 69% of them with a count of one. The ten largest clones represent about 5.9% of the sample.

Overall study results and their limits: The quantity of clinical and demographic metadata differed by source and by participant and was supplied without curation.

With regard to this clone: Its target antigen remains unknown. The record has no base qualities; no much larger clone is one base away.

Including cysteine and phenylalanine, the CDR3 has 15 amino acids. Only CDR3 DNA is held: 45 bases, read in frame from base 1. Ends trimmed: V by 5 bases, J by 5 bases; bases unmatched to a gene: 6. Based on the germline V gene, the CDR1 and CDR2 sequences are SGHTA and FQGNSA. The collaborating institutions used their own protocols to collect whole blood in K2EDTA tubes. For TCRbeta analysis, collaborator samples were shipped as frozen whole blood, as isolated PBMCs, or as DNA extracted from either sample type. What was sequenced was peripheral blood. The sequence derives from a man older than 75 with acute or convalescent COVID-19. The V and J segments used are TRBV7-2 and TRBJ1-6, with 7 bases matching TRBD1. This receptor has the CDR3 CASSGQVGDNSPLHF. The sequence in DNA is TGTGCCAGCAGCGGACAGGTGGGAGATAATTCACCCCTCCACTTT.